These T cell receptor beta chains were read from a single sample in a study of T cells after yellow fever vaccination. MiXCR was run by TCRdb on the 5' RACE reads, yielding one entry per CDR3 protein. The sample consists of under 600,000 distinct CDR3 sequences, less than 25% of them appearing once. The sample was PBMCs, taken approximately 22 days after the first yellow fever vaccination. These receptors all come from a man in his late teens or twenties who received the YFV17D yellow fever vaccine. CDR3s include the opening cysteine and the closing phenylalanine or tryptophan. A D gene is named only where the DNA matches it firmly. The size entry is marked missing in some rows and otherwise reads once, few, many or a size class.

>NA|TRBV2|NA|TRBJ2-7
CASSGSSWAGEQYF
TGTGCCAGCAGTGGTTCCTCATGGGCCGGCGAGCAGTACTTC
>NA|TRBV12-3/TRBV12-4|NA|TRBJ1-5
CASRQDDPGQPQHF
TGTGCCAGCAGACAAGACGACCCGGGGCAGCCCCAGCATTTT
>TRBD2|TRBV6-5|NA|TRBJ2-1
CASTITGSGGVPNEQFF
TGTGCCAGCACTATTACAGGGAGCGGGGGGGTACCCAATGAGCAGTTCTTC
>NA|TRBV20-1|few|TRBJ2-5
CSAAPTSRETQYF
TGCAGTGCGGCCCCGACCAGCAGGGAGACCCAGTACTTC
>NA|TRBV10-3|NA|TRBJ1-4
CAISDSGLTNEKLFF
TGTGCCATCAGTGACTCAGGGCTCACTAATGAAAAACTGTTTTTT
>NA|TRBV5-4|NA|TRBJ2-5
CASSLPGNQETQYF
TGTGCCAGCAGCTTGCCCGGCAACCAAGAGACCCAGTACTTC
>TRBD2|TRBV7-2|few|TRBJ2-5
CASSLVARGAGGTQYF
TGTGCCAGCAGCTTAGTTGCGAGGGGCGCGGGGGGGACCCAGTACTTC
>TRBD2|TRBV20-1|NA|TRBJ2-2
CSARATSGGVWDTGELFF
TGCAGTGCTAGAGCGACTAGCGGGGGGGTTTGGGACACCGGGGAGCTGTTTTTT
>NA|TRBV9|NA|TRBJ2-2
CASSVLSGTNTGELFF
TGTGCCAGCAGCGTTTTATCGGGCACCAACACCGGGGAGCTGTTTTTT
>NA|TRBV7-9|few|TRBJ1-4
CASRSGSGGPREKLFF
TGTGCCAGCAGGTCCGGATCCGGGGGACCTAGAGAAAAACTGTTTTTT
>TRBD2|TRBV4-3|NA|TRBJ2-3
CASSQASLAGGGDTQYF
TGCGCCAGCAGCCAAGCCTCCCTAGCGGGGGGAGGAGATACGCAGTATTTT
>TRBD1|TRBV29-1|many|TRBJ2-5
CSVDLQGARGETQYF
TGCAGCGTTGATCTACAGGGGGCCCGGGGAGAGACCCAGTACTTC
>NA|TRBV6-2/TRBV6-3|NA|TRBJ2-2
CASSPSIYTGELFF
TGTGCCAGCAGTCCAAGCATCTACACCGGGGAGCTGTTTTTT
>TRBD1|TRBV5-1|NA|TRBJ1-4
CASSLETGVNEKLFF
TGCGCCAGCAGCTTGGAAACAGGGGTTAATGAAAAACTGTTTTTT
>NA|TRBV29-1|few|TRBJ1-1
CSVDVLEAFF
TGCAGCGTGGACGTTCTAGAAGCTTTCTTT
>NA|TRBV4-2|few|TRBJ2-3
CASSQVGGGPSTDTQYF
TGTGCCAGCAGCCAAGTCGGTGGGGGGCCTAGCACAGATACGCAGTATTTT
>NA|TRBV7-6|NA|TRBJ2-5
CASSKGGGRQETQYF
TGTGCCAGCAGCAAAGGGGGGGGGCGTCAAGAGACCCAGTACTTC
>TRBD1|TRBV20-1|few|TRBJ2-7
CSARDGSTGTGEQYF
TGCAGTGCTAGAGATGGATCCACAGGGACAGGCGAGCAGTACTTC
>TRBD2|TRBV7-2|NA|TRBJ2-2
CASSNSGSANTGELFF
TGTGCCAGCAGTAATAGCGGGAGCGCGAACACCGGGGAGCTGTTTTTT
>TRBD2|TRBV19|NA|TRBJ2-2
CASTIGGAIRGELFF
TGTGCCAGTACCATCGGGGGGGCCATCCGCGGGGAGCTGTTTTTT
>NA|TRBV6-2/TRBV6-3|NA|TRBJ1-5
CASSYSNTQPQHF
TGTGCCAGCAGTTACTCGAATACTCAGCCCCAGCATTTT
>NA|TRBV20-1|few|TRBJ2-3
CSVSRDLRTDTQYF
TGCAGTGTCAGCCGGGACCTCAGAACAGATACGCAGTATTTT
>NA|TRBV29-1|NA|TRBJ1-2
CSVEVGVTNYGYTF
TGCAGCGTTGAGGTCGGGGTGACCAACTATGGCTACACCTTC
>NA|TRBV6-1|NA|TRBJ1-5
CASNYAGQPQHF
TGTGCCAGCAACTATGCAGGGCAGCCCCAGCATTTT
>TRBD2|TRBV5-8|few|TRBJ2-1
CASSAGLAGSWGEQFF
TGTGCCAGCAGCGCGGGACTAGCGGGGTCTTGGGGTGAGCAGTTCTTC
>NA|TRBV2|few|TRBJ1-5
CASSDNGVEQPQHF
TGTGCCAGCAGTGATAACGGGGTAGAGCAGCCCCAGCATTTT
>NA|TRBV4-3|NA|TRBJ1-3
CASSQRTRGDGNTIYF
TGCGCCAGCAGCCAACGAACACGGGGCGATGGAAACACCATATATTTT
>NA|TRBV6-1|NA|TRBJ2-3
CASIATGTDTQYF
TGTGCCAGCATTGCTACAGGCACAGATACGCAGTATTTT
>TRBD2|TRBV12-3/TRBV12-4|NA|TRBJ2-3
CASSWSGDTDTQYF
TGTGCCAGCAGTTGGAGCGGGGACACAGATACGCAGTATTTT
>TRBD2|TRBV5-1|few|TRBJ2-3
CASSSSPSGGTDTQYF
TGCGCCAGCAGCTCGTCCCCTAGCGGGGGCACAGATACGCAGTATTTT
>NA|TRBV7-8|NA|TRBJ2-7
CASSPQITYEQYF
TGTGCCAGCAGCCCTCAAATAACCTACGAGCAGTACTTC
>TRBD1|TRBV6-1|NA|TRBJ2-1
CASSLTGGSFGNEQFF
TGTGCCAGCAGTCTCACAGGGGGATCATTTGGGAATGAGCAGTTCTTC
>TRBD2|TRBV10-3|NA|TRBJ2-3
CAISESGSGGTDTQYF
TGTGCCATCAGTGAGTCGGGTAGCGGGGGCACAGATACGCAGTATTTT
>NA|TRBV18|NA|TRBJ1-5
CASSPTAGVYSNQPQHF
TGTGCCAGCTCACCCACGGCGGGGGTCTATAGCAATCAGCCCCAGCATTTT
>NA|TRBV2|few|TRBJ2-1
CASGLGNPEQFF
TGTGCCAGCGGGCTCGGGAACCCCGAGCAGTTCTTC
>NA|TRBV10-3|NA|TRBJ2-1
CAISESGRRFSEQFF
TGTGCCATCAGTGAGTCGGGAAGGCGCTTTAGTGAGCAGTTCTTC
>TRBD1|TRBV6-5|NA|TRBJ2-2
CASSLYPGTGNTGELFF
TGTGCCAGCAGTTTATACCCGGGGACAGGGAACACCGGGGAGCTGTTTTTT
>TRBD1|TRBV10-3|NA|TRBJ2-7
CAISGQGKWDEQYF
TGTGCCATCAGTGGACAGGGGAAGTGGGACGAGCAGTACTTC
>NA|TRBV6-1|few|TRBJ2-5
CASSPRTLSQETQYF
TGTGCCAGCAGTCCTCGGACCCTTTCCCAAGAGACCCAGTACTTC
>NA|TRBV7-9|few|TRBJ1-1
CASSLEVEAFF
TGTGCCAGCAGCTTAGAGGTAGAAGCTTTCTTT
>NA|TRBV6-5|few|TRBJ2-7
CASSYGRGLEQYF
TGTGCCAGCAGTTACGGCAGGGGACTCGAGCAGTACTTC
>NA|TRBV5-1|NA|TRBJ2-4
CASSLDKVGIQYF
TGCGCCAGCAGCTTGGATAAGGTGGGCATTCAGTACTTC
>NA|TRBV30|few|TRBJ2-1
CAWSRVNEQFF
TGTGCCTGGAGTAGGGTGAATGAGCAGTTCTTC
>NA|TRBV5-5|NA|TRBJ2-6
CASSRGPSSGANVLTF
TGTGCCAGCAGCCGCGGGCCGAGCTCTGGGGCCAACGTCCTGACTTTC
>NA|TRBV7-2|NA|TRBJ2-7
CASTGGDTMKEQYF
TGTGCCAGCACCGGAGGGGACACCATGAAAGAGCAGTACTTC
>NA|TRBV7-6|few|TRBJ1-4
CASSSNGRVPNEKLFF
TGTGCCAGCAGCTCAAACGGACGGGTACCCAATGAAAAACTGTTTTTT
>NA|TRBV7-2|NA|TRBJ1-5
CASSAQGGSRQPQHF
TGTGCCAGCAGCGCTCAGGGTGGTTCTAGGCAGCCCCAGCATTTT
>NA|TRBV12-3/TRBV12-4|NA|TRBJ2-5
CASTWGAATETQYF
TGTGCCAGCACATGGGGTGCTGCGACGGAGACCCAGTACTTC
>TRBD1|TRBV4-1|NA|TRBJ1-6
CASSQPDRLGAPLHF
TGCGCCAGCAGCCAACCGGACAGGTTAGGGGCACCCCTCCACTTT
>TRBD2|TRBV5-5|NA|TRBJ2-5
CASSLGLAGAETQYF
TGTGCCAGCAGCTTGGGACTAGCGGGGGCGGAGACCCAGTACTTC
>NA|TRBV7-2|once|TRBJ1-1
CATNTRGMNTEAFF
TGTGCCACCAACACCCGGGGTATGAACACTGAAGCTTTCTTT
>TRBD1|TRBV10-3|NA|TRBJ1-2
CAISDLQGNYGYTF
TGTGCCATCAGCGATTTACAGGGGAACTATGGCTACACCTTC
>NA|TRBV12-3/TRBV12-4|NA|TRBJ2-2
CASSLMAGLTGELFF
TGTGCCAGCAGTTTAATGGCAGGCCTCACCGGGGAGCTGTTTTTT
>NA|TRBV12-3/TRBV12-4|NA|TRBJ1-6
CASSPDHRAPLHF
TGTGCCAGCAGTCCCGATCACAGAGCACCCCTCCACTTT
>NA|TRBV12-3/TRBV12-4|few|TRBJ2-6
CASSLVFGANVLTF
TGTGCCAGCAGTTTGGTCTTTGGGGCCAACGTCCTGACTTTC
>NA|TRBV5-1|many|TRBJ1-1
CASSFQGRNTEAFF
TGCGCCAGCAGCTTTCAGGGACGGAACACTGAAGCTTTCTTT
>NA|TRBV4-3|many|TRBJ2-2
CASSQDRSENTGELFF
TGCGCCAGCAGCCAAGATAGGAGCGAGAACACCGGGGAGCTGTTTTTT
>TRBD2|TRBV12-3/TRBV12-4|NA|TRBJ2-2
CASTPPSGVNTGELFF
TGTGCCAGCACCCCACCTAGCGGGGTCAACACCGGGGAGCTGTTTTTT
>NA|TRBV5-6|NA|TRBJ1-2
CASSFGGLGGYTF
TGTGCCAGCAGCTTCGGGGGCCTCGGCGGCTACACCTTC